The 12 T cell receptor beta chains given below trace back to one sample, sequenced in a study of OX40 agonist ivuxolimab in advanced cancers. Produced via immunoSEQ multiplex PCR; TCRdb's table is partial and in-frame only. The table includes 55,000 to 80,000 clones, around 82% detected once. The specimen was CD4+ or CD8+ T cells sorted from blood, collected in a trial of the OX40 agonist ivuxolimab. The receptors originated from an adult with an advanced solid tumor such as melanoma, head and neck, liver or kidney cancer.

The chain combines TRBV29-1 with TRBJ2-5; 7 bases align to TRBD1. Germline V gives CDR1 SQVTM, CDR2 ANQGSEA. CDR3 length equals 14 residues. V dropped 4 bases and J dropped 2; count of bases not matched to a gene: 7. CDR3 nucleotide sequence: TGCAGCGTTGGGTGGGGGACAGTACAAGAGACCCAGTACTTC. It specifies CSVGWGTVQETQYF.

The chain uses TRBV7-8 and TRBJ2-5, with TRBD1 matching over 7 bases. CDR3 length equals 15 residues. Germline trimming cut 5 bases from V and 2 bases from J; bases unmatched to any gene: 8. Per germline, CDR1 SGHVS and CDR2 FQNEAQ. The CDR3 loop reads CASSARGRRQETQYF. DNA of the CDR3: TGTGCCAGCAGCGCCAGGGGGAGACGGCAAGAGACCCAGTACTTC.

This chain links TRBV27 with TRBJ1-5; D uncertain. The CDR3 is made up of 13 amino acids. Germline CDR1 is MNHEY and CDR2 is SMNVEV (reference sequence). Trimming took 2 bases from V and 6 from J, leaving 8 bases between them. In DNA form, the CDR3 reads TGTGCCAGCAGTTTAGAGGGTGGTCAGCCCCAGCATTTT. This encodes CASSLEGGQPQHF.

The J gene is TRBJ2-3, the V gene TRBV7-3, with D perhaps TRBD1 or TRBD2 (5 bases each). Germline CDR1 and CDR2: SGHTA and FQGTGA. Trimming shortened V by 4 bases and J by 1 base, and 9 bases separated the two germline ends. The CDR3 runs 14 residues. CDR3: CASSSGRRTDTQYF. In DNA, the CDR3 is TGTGCCAGCAGCTCGGGACGTCGCACAGATACGCAGTATTTT.

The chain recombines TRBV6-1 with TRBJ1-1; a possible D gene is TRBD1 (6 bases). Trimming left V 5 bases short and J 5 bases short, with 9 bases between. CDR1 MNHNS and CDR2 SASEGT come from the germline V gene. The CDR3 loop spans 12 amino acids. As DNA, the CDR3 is TGTGCCAGCAGTAACCAGGGGACTGAAGCTTTCTTT. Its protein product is CASSNQGTEAFF.

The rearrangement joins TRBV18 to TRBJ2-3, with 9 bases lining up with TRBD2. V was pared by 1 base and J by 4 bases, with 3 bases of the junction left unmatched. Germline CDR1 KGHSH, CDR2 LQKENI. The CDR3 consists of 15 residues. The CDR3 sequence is CASSPLAGVADTQYF. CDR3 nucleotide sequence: TGTGCCAGCTCACCACTAGCGGGAGTGGCAGATACGCAGTATTTT.

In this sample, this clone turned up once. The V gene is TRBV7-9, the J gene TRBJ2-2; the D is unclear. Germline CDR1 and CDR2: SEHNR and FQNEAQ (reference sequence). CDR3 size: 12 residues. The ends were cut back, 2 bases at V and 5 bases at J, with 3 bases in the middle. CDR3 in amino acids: CASSLRTGELFF. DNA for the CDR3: TGTGCCAGCAGCTTACGGACCGGGGAGCTGTTTTTT. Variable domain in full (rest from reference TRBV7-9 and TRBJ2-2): DTGVSQNPRHKITKRGQNVTFRCDPISEHNRLYWYRQTLGQGPEFLTYFQNEAQLEKSRLLSDRFSAERPKGSFSTLEIQRTEQGDSAMYLCASSLRTGELFFGEGSRLTVL.

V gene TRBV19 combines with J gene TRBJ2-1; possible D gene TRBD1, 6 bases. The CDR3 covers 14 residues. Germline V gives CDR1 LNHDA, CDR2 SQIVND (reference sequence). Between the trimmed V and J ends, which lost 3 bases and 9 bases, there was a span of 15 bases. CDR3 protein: CASSMPRGVIEQFF. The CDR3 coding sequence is TGTGCCAGTAGTATGCCCAGGGGTGTAATTGAGCAGTTCTTC.

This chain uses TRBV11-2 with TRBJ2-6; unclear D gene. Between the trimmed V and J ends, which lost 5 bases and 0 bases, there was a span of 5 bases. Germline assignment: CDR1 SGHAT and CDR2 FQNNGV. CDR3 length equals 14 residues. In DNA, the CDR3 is TGTGCCAGCAGCCAACCCTCTGGGGCCAACGTCCTGACTTTC. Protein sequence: CASSQPSGANVLTF.

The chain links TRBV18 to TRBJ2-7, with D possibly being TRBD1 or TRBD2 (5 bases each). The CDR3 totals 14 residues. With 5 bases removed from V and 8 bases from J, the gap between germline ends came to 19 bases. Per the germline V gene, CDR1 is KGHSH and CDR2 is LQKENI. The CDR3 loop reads CASSSSGAQIKQYF. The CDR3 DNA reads TGTGCCAGCTCATCCTCCGGGGCCCAAATCAAGCAGTACTTC.

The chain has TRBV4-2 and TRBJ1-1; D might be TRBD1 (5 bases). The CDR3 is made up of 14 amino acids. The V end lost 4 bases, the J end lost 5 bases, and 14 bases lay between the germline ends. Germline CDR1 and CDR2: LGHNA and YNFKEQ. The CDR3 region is CASSPSAGRTEAFF. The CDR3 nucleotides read TGTGCCAGCAGCCCCTCGGCAGGGCGAACTGAAGCTTTCTTT.

Here the CDR3 reads CSVVGQHLTNQV. The CDR3, as DNA: TGCAGCGTGGTGGGACAGCATCTCACCAACCAAGTC. The rearrangement uses TRBV29-1 and TRBJ2-7; the match to TRBD1 covers 7 bases. The CDR3 has 12 amino acids. Germline assignment: CDR1 SQVTM and CDR2 ANQGSEA.